Sequencing of this TCR beta chain was carried out in a study of T cell responses to AZD1222 COVID-19 vaccine. Profiled with immunoSEQ multiplex PCR; TCRdb holds only in-frame clones, not every one. The sample has about 69,000 clones, approximately 87% seen once; the top ten hold around a quarter. Looked up from germline, CDR1 is LNHDA and CDR2 is SQIVND (reference sequence). Between the trimmed V and J ends, which lost 6 bases and 8 bases, there was a span of 10 bases. The CDR3 spans 12 residues. The chain couples TRBV19 to TRBJ1-4, with a tentative D call TRBD1 (6 bases). The receptor was isolated from an adult who received the AZD1222 COVID-19 vaccine. Sequences were derived from peripheral blood, sampled 28 days after the second AZD1222 dose. The CDR3 sequence is CASRTGFEKLFF. The CDR3 nucleotides read TGTGCCAGTAGAACAGGGTTCGAAAAACTGTTTTTT.